Following are 29 T cell receptor beta chains from one sample sequenced in a study of graft-versus-host responses after intestinal transplantation. The assay was immunoSEQ multiplex PCR, and TCRdb's table has in-frame clones only and misses some. The sample lists about 47,000 clones; roughly 95% were seen once. These receptors lack a known antigen. The input for sequencing was unstimulated CD8+ T cells sorted from spleen or lymph node cells, taken before transplant. The receptors here all came from a human donor who was the organ donor for an intestinal transplant.

V usage is TRBV4-3 and J usage is TRBJ2-3, with a tentative D call TRBD1 (5 bases). The CDR3 consists of 16 residues. Between the trimmed V and J ends, which lost 1 base and 6 bases, there was a span of 17 bases. In germline, CDR1 is LGHNA, CDR2 YSLEER. CDR3 DNA sequence: TGCGCCAGCAGCCAAGGATATTGGACACGGACGGATACGCAGTATTTT. Translating it yields CASSQGYWTRTDTQYF.

The rearrangement links TRBV7-9 to TRBJ1-1; 9 nucleotides agree with TRBD1. This CDR3 region has 15 residues. The V gene's germline CDR1 is SEHNR and CDR2 FQNEAQ (reference sequence). V was clipped by 8 bases and J by 3 bases; unmatched bases: 10. The CDR3 bases are TGTGCCAGCCCACGGGACAGGGAAAGTGACACTGAAGCTTTCTTT. Residues: CASPRDRESDTEAFF.

This chain connects TRBV4-2 to TRBJ1-1; 9 bases align to TRBD1. This CDR3 is 16 amino acids long. Germline values: CDR1 LGHNA, CDR2 YNFKEQ. The trim removed 4 bases at V and 0 bases at J, leaving 6 bases unmatched. CDR3 loop: CASSPGQGNVNTEAFF. DNA for the CDR3: TGTGCCAGCAGCCCTGGACAGGGGAATGTGAACACTGAAGCTTTCTTT.

This chain links TRBV7-9 with TRBJ2-7, with 12 bases fitting TRBD1. Germline lookup yields CDR1 SEHNR and CDR2 FQNEAQ (reference sequence). J lost 5 bases, V lost 5 bases, and 13 bases had no gene match. The CDR3 contains 17 residues. CDR3: CASSPRGGGQGAHEQYF. DNA of the CDR3: TGTGCCAGCAGCCCGCGTGGCGGGGGACAGGGGGCCCACGAGCAGTACTTC.

V gene TRBV28 combines with J gene TRBJ2-7; 9 positions match TRBD2. Trimming took 4 bases from V and 2 from J; bases not matched to a gene: 6. The CDR3 sequence is 15 residues long. CDR1 and CDR2 from the germline V gene are MDHEN and SYDVKM. The CDR3 region has the DNA TGTGCCAGCAGTTCGGGGGGACTAGCACCCTACGAGCAGTACTTC. Translated, it gives CASSSGGLAPYEQYF. The full variable domain, its missing parts supplied by reference TRBV28 and TRBJ2-7, is DVKVTQSSRYLVKRTGEKVFLECVQDMDHENMFWYRQDPGLGLRLIYFSYDVKMKEKGDIPEGYSVSREKKERFSLILESASTNQTSMYLCASSSGGLAPYEQYFGPGTRLTVT.

The chain has TRBV4-2 and TRBJ2-7; 12 positions match TRBD2. This CDR3 spans 18 amino acids. The V gene's germline CDR1 is LGHNA and CDR2 YNFKEQ. V dropped 0 bases and J dropped 7; count of bases not matched to a gene: 13. The CDR3 loop reads CASSQDPRLAGAWGEQYF. The CDR3 DNA reads as TGTGCCAGCAGCCAAGATCCGCGACTAGCGGGGGCATGGGGGGAGCAGTACTTC.

The rearrangement joins TRBV10-3 to TRBJ1-3; D remains ambiguous. V was cut by 0 bases and J by 1 base, with 7 bases left in between. Germline V gives CDR1 ENHRY, CDR2 SYGVKD. The CDR3 is 15 amino acids. The CDR3 spells CAISESVDSGNTIYF. The CDR3 DNA reads as TGTGCCATCAGTGAGTCAGTCGATTCTGGAAACACCATATATTTT.

The rearrangement joins TRBV19 to TRBJ1-1; D is unclear. CDR3 length equals 17 residues. The ends were cut back, 2 bases at V and 1 base at J, with 17 bases in the middle. The germline CDR1 and CDR2 sequences are LNHDA and SQIVND (reference sequence). The CDR3 loop reads CASSINRWRAPNTEAFF. CDR3 bases: TGTGCCAGTAGTATAAATCGATGGCGGGCGCCGAACACTGAAGCTTTCTTT.

The chain carries TRBV29-1 and TRBJ1-5; possibly TRBD1 for D (5 bases). In germline, CDR1 is SQVTM, CDR2 ANQGSEA. The CDR3 is 12 amino acids. Trimming took off 7 bases at V and 0 bases at J, with 7 bases between the two ends. For the CDR3, the DNA is TGCAGCGGAGGGGATAGCAATCAGCCCCAGCATTTT. This codes for CSGGDSNQPQHF.

The CDR3 nucleotides are TGTGCCAGCAGCTCGACAGGGTTAGGGAACACTGAAGCTTTCTTT. Protein: CASSSTGLGNTEAFF. The chain is built from TRBV13 and TRBJ1-1; 7 bases are a match to TRBD1. Germline CDR1 and CDR2: PRHDT and FYEKMQ (reference sequence). Trimming removed 4 bases from V and 1 base from J; junction bases left unmatched: 6. This CDR3 comprises 15 residues. The variable domain in full, with the rest retrieved from reference TRBV13 and TRBJ1-1, is AAGVIQSPRHLIKEKRETATLKCYPIPRHDTVYWYQQGPGQDPQFLISFYEKMQSDKGSIPDRFSAQQFSDYHSELNMSSLELGDSALYFCASSSTGLGNTEAFFGQGTRLTVV.

The rearrangement links TRBV7-9 to TRBJ2-1, with D perhaps matching TRBD1 or TRBD2 (5 bases each). V lost 3 bases and J 5 bases, leaving 23 bases between the germline ends. CDR3 size: 18 residues. The germline V gene encodes CDR1 SEHNR and CDR2 FQNEAQ (reference sequence). Here the CDR3 DNA reads TGTGCCAGCAGCTTCCGGGACCTCAATGAAGGAAGACACAATGAGCAGTTCTTC. Its protein product is CASSFRDLNEGRHNEQFF.

The chain recombines TRBV13 with TRBJ1-2, with TRBD1 as a possible D gene (6 bases). Germline V CDR1 and CDR2: PRHDT, FYEKMQ (reference sequence). The CDR3 is 12 amino acids. Trimming took 5 bases from V and 8 from J, leaving 12 bases between them. CDR3 protein: CASSTPGAGYTF. CDR3 nucleotides: TGTGCCAGCAGCACCCCGGGGGCGGGCTACACCTTC.

This clone occurred once. The CDR3 loop reads CASGTGTSGGSYTGELFF. Here the CDR3 DNA reads TGTGCCAGCGGAACCGGGACTAGCGGGGGGAGCTACACCGGGGAGCTGTTTTTT. The chain joins TRBV27 to TRBJ2-2, with 15 nucleotides matching TRBD2. Germline CDR1 is MNHEY and CDR2 is SMNVEV (reference sequence). V trimming: 8 bases; J trimming: 3 bases; junction bases outside the gene matches: 10. CDR3 length equals 18 residues.

J is TRBJ1-5 and V is TRBV28, with 9 nucleotides matching TRBD1. Germline lookup yields CDR1 MDHEN and CDR2 SYDVKM. The CDR3 is 14 amino acids. Trimming cost V 6 bases and J 6 bases; bases outside gene matches: 6. The CDR3: CASRPQGASQPQHF. The CDR3 coding sequence is TGTGCCAGCAGGCCACAGGGGGCAAGTCAGCCCCAGCATTTT.

The rearrangement uses TRBV4-1 and TRBJ1-1, with D unresolved. The CDR3 has 15 residues. CDR1 and CDR2 (germline): MGHRA, YSYEKL. Between the trimmed V and J ends, which lost 0 bases and 2 bases, there was a span of 10 bases. The CDR3 nucleotides read TGCGCCAGCAGCCAAGAGAGCTATTACAACACTGAAGCTTTCTTT. Encoded protein: CASSQESYYNTEAFF.

CDR3 protein: CASSSLDRAKGTNTDTQYF. The CDR3, as DNA: TGTGCCAGCAGTTCTCTAGATAGGGCCAAAGGTACTAACACAGATACGCAGTATTTT. The J gene is TRBJ2-3, the V gene TRBV27; D not resolved. There are 19 residues in the CDR3. The V end lost 4 bases, the J end lost 2 bases, and 25 bases lay between the germline ends. Germline CDR1 is MNHEY and CDR2 is SMNVEV (reference sequence).

This chain uses TRBV6-1 with TRBJ1-6; D is perhaps TRBD1 (5 bases). Trimming took off 8 bases at V and 0 bases at J, with 8 bases between the two ends. The CDR3 has 14 residues. Germline V lookup: CDR1 MNHNS, CDR2 SASEGT. The CDR3 reads CASGDFSYNSPLHF. The CDR3 DNA follows: TGTGCCAGCGGGGACTTCTCCTATAATTCACCCCTCCACTTT.

This clone has only one observation. The CDR3 is CASSQLAGGRSLSSYNEQFF. CDR3 DNA: TGCGCCAGCAGCCAGTTAGCGGGGGGGCGTTCCCTAAGCTCCTACAATGAGCAGTTCTTC. The chain uses TRBV4-1 and TRBJ2-1; the match to TRBD2 covers 11 bases. The CDR3 has 20 residues. The germline gives CDR1 MGHRA, CDR2 YSYEKL. Trimming cost V 3 bases and J 0 bases; bases outside gene matches: 13.

The genes are TRBV11-1 and TRBJ2-4, with 7 bases fitting TRBD1. The germline CDR1 and CDR2 sequences are SGHAT and FQDESV (reference sequence). Trimming removed 1 base from V and 6 bases from J; junction bases left unmatched: 6. The CDR3 loop spans 15 amino acids. CDR3 protein: CASSLDSGQSNIQYF. CDR3 nucleotide sequence: TGTGCCAGCAGCTTAGATTCGGGACAGTCAAACATTCAGTACTTC. The full variable domain, rest sourced from reference TRBV11-1 and TRBJ2-4, is EAEVAQSPRYKITEKSQAVAFWCDPISGHATLYWYRQILGQGPELLVQFQDESVVDDSQLPKDRFSAERLKGVDSTLKIQPAELGDSAMYLCASSLDSGQSNIQYFGAGTRLSVL.

The genes are TRBV7-4 and TRBJ2-1, with 13 bases that match TRBD2. The trim removed 3 bases at V and 8 bases at J, leaving 10 bases unmatched. The CDR3 extends over 17 amino acids. Germline CDR1 and CDR2: SGHVT and SQSDAQ. Here the CDR3 DNA reads TGTGCCAGCAGCTTGGGACTAGCGGGGTGGACGGTCGATGAGCAGTTCTTC. Translated: CASSLGLAGWTVDEQFF.

The chain joins TRBV7-6 to TRBJ1-1; the D is unclear. Trimming pared 3 bases from V and 0 bases from J, leaving 11 bases between. This CDR3 comprises 15 residues. Germline CDR1 SGHVS, CDR2 FNYEAQ. The DNA for the CDR3 is TGTGCCAGCAGCTTGACGGAGGTGATGAACACTGAAGCTTTCTTT. Translation: CASSLTEVMNTEAFF.

J is TRBJ2-3 and V is TRBV5-1; D is perhaps TRBD2 (6 bases). CDR3 length: 15 residues. CDR1 and CDR2 from the germline V gene are SGHRS and YFSETQ. Between the trimmed V and J ends, which lost 5 bases and 2 bases, there was a span of 15 bases. The CDR3 DNA reads TGCGCCAGCAGGCTTACGCGGGGAAACACAGATACGCAGTATTTT. This translates into CASRLTRGNTDTQYF.

The chain has TRBV7-9 and TRBJ2-7, with 7 bases matching TRBD1. Germline CDR1 reads SEHNR; CDR2 reads FQNEAQ (reference sequence). The CDR3 runs 14 residues. Unmatched junction bases numbered 9, after V lost 3 bases and J lost 7 bases. The CDR3 reads CASSLGTEVLEQYF. In DNA form, the CDR3 reads TGTGCCAGCAGCTTGGGGACAGAGGTATTAGAGCAGTACTTC.

The chain has TRBV7-3 and TRBJ2-1; 8 positions agree with TRBD1. CDR3 length: 15 residues. Per germline, CDR1 SGHTA and CDR2 FQGTGA. J gave up 0 bases and V 4 bases, and 2 bases lay outside the gene matches. CDR3 DNA sequence: TGTGCCAGCAGCTCCACAGGGGGCTCCTACAATGAGCAGTTCTTC. It translates to CASSSTGGSYNEQFF.

The chain has TRBV4-1 and TRBJ2-5, with D tentatively TRBD2 (7 bases). Per the germline V gene, CDR1 is MGHRA and CDR2 is YSYEKL. V was cut by 1 base and J by 4 bases, with 13 bases left in between. CDR3 length: 15 amino acids. This CDR3 reads CASSQVEGGGETQYF. The CDR3, as DNA: TGCGCCAGCAGCCAAGTTGAGGGGGGGGGAGAGACCCAGTACTTC.

The rearrangement links TRBV10-3 to TRBJ1-3; 7 bases are shared with TRBD1. CDR1 and CDR2 (germline): ENHRY, SYGVKD. V was clipped by 7 bases and J by 0 bases; unmatched bases: 9. The CDR3 spans 16 residues. CDR3: CAITPTGLDSGNTIYF. For the CDR3, the DNA is TGTGCCATCACCCCGACAGGGCTGGACTCTGGAAACACCATATATTTT.

This chain connects TRBV4-2 to TRBJ2-3, with 8 bases lining up with TRBD2. V lost 4 bases to trimming and J lost 11 bases; unmatched junction nucleotides: 14. CDR1 LGHNA and CDR2 YNFKEQ come from the germline V gene. CDR3 size: 15 residues. CDR3 bases: TGTGCCAGCAGCCCGGACAAGTCTAGCGGGTCATGGCAGTATTTT. This encodes CASSPDKSSGSWQYF.

The chain recombines TRBV7-9 with TRBJ2-3; tentatively, D is TRBD1 (5 bases). V was trimmed by 3 bases and J by 6 bases, leaving 16 bases between them. This CDR3 is built from 15 residues. CDR1 is SEHNR, CDR2 FQNEAQ, per germline (reference sequence). In nucleotides, the CDR3 is TGTGCCAGCAGCTTGTCTGGGGCAGCATCCGATACGCAGTATTTT. It codes for CASSLSGAASDTQYF.

This chain connects TRBV4-3 to TRBJ2-3; tentatively, D is TRBD2 (6 bases). This CDR3 has 15 residues. Germline V gene sequence: CDR1 LGHNA, CDR2 YSLEER. V was trimmed by 1 base and J by 0 bases, leaving 8 bases between them. This CDR3 reads CASSQGDWSTDTQYF. Written as DNA, the CDR3 is TGCGCCAGCAGCCAAGGGGACTGGAGCACAGATACGCAGTATTTT.